Following are 18 T cell receptor beta chains from one sample sequenced in a study of blood T cell repertoires in COVID-19. Profiled with immunoSEQ multiplex PCR; TCRdb holds only in-frame clones, not every one. This repertoire shows some 150,000 clones, 80% to 90% found once; its top ten account for 0.85% to 1.2%. The material sequenced was peripheral blood. Receptors were obtained from a middle-aged man with acute or convalescent COVID-19.

The V and J genes are TRBV7-3 and TRBJ2-1; 10 nucleotides match TRBD1. Germline V lookup: CDR1 SGHTA, CDR2 FQGTGA. This CDR3 comprises 13 residues. Germline trimming cut 4 bases from V and 7 bases from J; bases unmatched to any gene: 1. CDR3 nucleotides: TGTGCCAGCAGCTCGGACAGGGGGAATGAGCAGTTCTTC. Residues: CASSSDRGNEQFF.

The rearrangement joins TRBV6-5 to TRBJ2-7; no clear D. The CDR3 runs to 12 residues. Germline lookup yields CDR1 MNHEY and CDR2 SVGAGI. V lost 4 bases and J lost 0, with 4 bases in between. The CDR3, as DNA: TGTGCCAGCAGTTCGAGCTCCTACGAGCAGTACTTC. It encodes CASSSSSYEQYF.

The rearrangement joins TRBV7-3 to TRBJ2-3, with TRBD1 matching over 7 bases. Germline values: CDR1 SGHTA, CDR2 FQGTGA. The CDR3 is made up of 14 amino acids. V was pared by 4 bases and J by 2 bases, with 3 bases of the junction left unmatched. CDR3 in amino acids: CASSYTGVTDTQYF. The CDR3 nucleotides read TGTGCCAGCAGCTACACAGGGGTCACAGATACGCAGTATTTT.

This chain joins TRBV14 and TRBJ1-4; D unresolved. V was pared by 2 bases and J by 5 bases, with 9 bases between. Germline CDR1 and CDR2: SGHDN and FVKESK. The CDR3 is 14 residues long. CDR3 residues: CASSQQTVNEKLFF. The CDR3 bases are TGTGCCAGCAGCCAACAAACAGTGAATGAAAAACTGTTTTTT.

This clone showed up just once. The chain employs TRBV10-3 and TRBJ1-1; 8 bases align to TRBD1. Germline CDR1 reads ENHRY; CDR2 reads SYGVKD. The ends lost 6 bases at V and 5 bases at J; junction bases unmatched: 5. This CDR3 is 13 amino acids long. CDR3 residues: CAIRLTGETEAFF. CDR3 coding DNA: TGTGCCATCAGGTTGACAGGGGAAACTGAAGCTTTCTTT.

The rearrangement links TRBV27 to TRBJ1-1; TRBD1 aligns across 8 bases. V lost 1 base and J lost 4; bases outside the gene matches: 5. The CDR3 has 15 amino acids. Germline CDR1 reads MNHEY; CDR2 reads SMNVEV (reference sequence). The CDR3 region is CASSLWGTGGTEAFF. CDR3 coding DNA: TGTGCCAGCAGTTTATGGGGAACAGGGGGCACTGAAGCTTTCTTT.

The chain carries TRBV6-6 and TRBJ1-5, with D tentatively TRBD1 (5 bases). The germline CDR1 and CDR2 sequences are MNHNY and SVGAGI (reference sequence). CDR3 length: 14 amino acids. V lost 6 bases to trimming and J lost 3 bases, with 12 bases between them. CDR3 nucleotide sequence: TGTGCCAGCAGCGGACATAAGGACAATCAGCCCCAGCATTTT. This sequence encodes CASSGHKDNQPQHF.

This chain uses TRBV6-5 with TRBJ2-1, with D perhaps TRBD1 (5 bases). V gave up 4 bases and J gave up 8 bases, with 9 bases separating them. The CDR3 contains 12 residues. Germline V gives CDR1 MNHEY, CDR2 SVGAGI. The CDR3 spells CASSSTGDEQFF. The CDR3 region has the DNA TGTGCCAGCAGTTCAACAGGCGATGAGCAGTTCTTC.

The rearrangement uses TRBV15 and TRBJ1-5, with a weak D call TRBD1 (5 bases). The germline V gene encodes CDR1 LNHNV and CDR2 YYDKDF (reference sequence). The CDR3 totals 15 residues. With 0 bases removed from V and 9 bases from J, the gap between germline ends came to 15 bases. The CDR3 region is CATSRDWGVIGPQHF. The CDR3 DNA follows: TGTGCCACCAGCAGAGATTGGGGGGTTATAGGGCCCCAGCATTTT.

The rearrangement uses TRBV4-1 and TRBJ1-4; 9 positions match TRBD1. Per the germline V gene, CDR1 is MGHRA and CDR2 is YSYEKL. V shed 4 bases, J shed 8 bases, and the junction held 11 bases outside the gene matches. CDR3 length equals 16 residues. In DNA, the CDR3 is TGCGCCAGCAGCCCCCCGGGCGGGACAGGGAACGAAAAACTGTTTTTT. Protein sequence: CASSPPGGTGNEKLFF.

CDR3 in DNA: TGTGCCAGCGCAGATTTCCGGGACAGGGCAAACGAGCAGTTCTTC. It is translated as CASADFRDRANEQFF. The chain is built from TRBV2 and TRBJ2-1; 9 bases are shared with TRBD1. The CDR3 runs 15 residues. Looked up from germline, CDR1 is SNHLY and CDR2 is FYNNEI. The J segment lost 10 bases and the V segment lost 8 bases, leaving 15 bases of the junction unmatched.

This clone was detected once. The rearrangement uses TRBV6-5 and TRBJ1-1; TRBD1 aligns across 8 bases. Germline values: CDR1 MNHEY, CDR2 SVGAGI. J gave up 4 bases and V 5 bases, and 9 bases lay outside the gene matches. CDR3 length equals 15 residues. The CDR3 region is CASSTTGGEGTEAFF. CDR3 coding DNA: TGTGCCAGCAGTACCACAGGGGGAGAAGGCACTGAAGCTTTCTTT.

This clone was counted once. The chain employs TRBV7-2 and TRBJ2-1; 7 nucleotides match TRBD2. J was trimmed by 6 bases and V by 6 bases; bases with no gene match: 11. CDR3 length: 15 residues. Germline CDR1 SGHTA, CDR2 FQGNSA. DNA of the CDR3: TGTGCCAGCAGTCCAAGGCGGGGGACCCCCAATGAGCAGTTCTTC. Translation: CASSPRRGTPNEQFF.

The V call is TRBV5-1, the J call TRBJ1-1; D might be TRBD1 (5 bases). Germline loops: CDR1 SGHRS, CDR2 YFSETQ. The V end was cut by 0 bases, the J end by 8 bases, with 14 bases between. The CDR3 is 14 residues long. The CDR3 is CASSLAAGQGEAFF. The CDR3 nucleotides are TGCGCCAGCAGCTTGGCCGCGGGGCAGGGCGAAGCTTTCTTT.

This chain links TRBV6-4 with TRBJ1-2; 7 nucleotides line up with TRBD1. The germline V gene has CDR1 MRHNA and CDR2 SNTAGT. The CDR3 runs 13 residues. V trimming: 5 bases; J trimming: 4 bases; junction bases outside the gene matches: 4. Here the CDR3 reads CASSPGQSYGYTF. CDR3 DNA: TGTGCCAGCAGTCCGGGACAGTCCTATGGCTACACCTTC.

The chain employs TRBV3-1 (or the pseudogene TRBV3-2) and TRBJ2-7; possible D gene TRBD1, 5 bases. Germline V gene data show CDR1 as LGHDT and CDR2 as YNNKEL (reference sequence). The CDR3 spans 15 residues. V dropped 2 bases and J dropped 6 bases, with 17 bases sitting between them. CDR3 sequence reads: CASSQLPTDFGEQYF. The DNA of the CDR3 is TGTGCCAGCAGCCAACTTCCGACAGACTTCGGCGAGCAGTACTTC.

V gene TRBV18 combines with J gene TRBJ1-1; no definite D call. The CDR3 extends over 12 amino acids. The germline V gene encodes CDR1 KGHSH and CDR2 LQKENI. Trimming left V 6 bases short and J 3 bases short, with 8 bases between. CDR3 coding DNA: TGTGCCAGCTCCCGGGGAGACACTGAAGCTTTCTTT. It codes for CASSRGDTEAFF.

The chain carries TRBV29-1 and TRBJ2-2, with D possibly TRBD2 on 6 matching bases. Per germline, CDR1 SQVTM and CDR2 ANQGSEA. Trimming stripped 4 bases from V and 0 bases from J, with 6 bases between. The CDR3 contains 13 residues. This CDR3 is CSVGTTNTGELFF. Written as DNA, the CDR3 is TGCAGCGTTGGGACTACGAACACCGGGGAGCTGTTTTTT.